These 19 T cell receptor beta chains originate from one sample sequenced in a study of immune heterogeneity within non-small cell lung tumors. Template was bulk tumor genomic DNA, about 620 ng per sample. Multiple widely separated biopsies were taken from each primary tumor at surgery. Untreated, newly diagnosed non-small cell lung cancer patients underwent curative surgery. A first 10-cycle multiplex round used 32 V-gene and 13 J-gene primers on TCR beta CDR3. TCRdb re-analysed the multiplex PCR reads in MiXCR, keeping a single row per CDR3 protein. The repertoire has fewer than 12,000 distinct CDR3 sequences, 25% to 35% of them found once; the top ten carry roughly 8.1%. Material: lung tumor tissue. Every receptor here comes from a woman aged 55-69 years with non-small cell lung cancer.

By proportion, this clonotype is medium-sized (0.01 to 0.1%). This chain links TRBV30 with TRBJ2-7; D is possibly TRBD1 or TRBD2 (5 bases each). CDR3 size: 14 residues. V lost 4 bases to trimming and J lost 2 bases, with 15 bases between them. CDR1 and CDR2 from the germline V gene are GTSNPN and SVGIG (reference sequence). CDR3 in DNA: TGTGCCTGGACGGCGGGTTGGGGGACCTACGAGCAGTACTTC. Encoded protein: CAWTAGWGTYEQYF.

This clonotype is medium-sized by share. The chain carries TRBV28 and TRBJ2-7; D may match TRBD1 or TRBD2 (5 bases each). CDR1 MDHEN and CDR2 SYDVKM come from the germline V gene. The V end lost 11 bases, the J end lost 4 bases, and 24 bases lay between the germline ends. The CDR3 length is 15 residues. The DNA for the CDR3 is TGTGCCTCTCTCCAGAGCGAGGGGCTAAGATACGAGCAGTACTTC. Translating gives CASLQSEGLRYEQYF.

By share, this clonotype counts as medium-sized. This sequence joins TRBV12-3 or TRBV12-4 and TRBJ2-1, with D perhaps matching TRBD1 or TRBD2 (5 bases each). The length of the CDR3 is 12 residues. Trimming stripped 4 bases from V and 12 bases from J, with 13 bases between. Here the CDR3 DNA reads TGTGCCAGCAGTTCCCAGGGTGGAGGGCAGTTCTTC. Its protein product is CASSSQGGGQFF.

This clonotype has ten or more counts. The CDR3 sequence is CASSLTGGTEAFF. The DNA for the CDR3 is TGCGCCAGCAGCTTAACAGGGGGCACTGAAGCTTTCTTT. The chain recombines TRBV5-1 with TRBJ1-1, with 8 bases identical to TRBD1. This CDR3 comprises 13 residues. V shed 2 bases and J 4 bases; nucleotides not matched to a gene: 1. CDR1 SGHRS and CDR2 YFSETQ come from the germline V gene.

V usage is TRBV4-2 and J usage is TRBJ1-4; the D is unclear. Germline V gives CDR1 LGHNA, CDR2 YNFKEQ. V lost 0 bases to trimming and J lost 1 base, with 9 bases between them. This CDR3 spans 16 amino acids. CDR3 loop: CASSQDITETNEKLFF. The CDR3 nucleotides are TGTGCCAGCAGCCAAGATATCACCGAAACTAATGAAAAACTGTTTTTT.

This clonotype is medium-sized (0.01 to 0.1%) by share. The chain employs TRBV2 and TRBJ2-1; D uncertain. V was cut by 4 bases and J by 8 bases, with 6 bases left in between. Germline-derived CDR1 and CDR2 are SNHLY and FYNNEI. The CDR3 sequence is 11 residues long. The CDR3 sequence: CASSVTDEQFF. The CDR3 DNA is TGTGCCAGCAGTGTTACGGATGAGCAGTTCTTC.

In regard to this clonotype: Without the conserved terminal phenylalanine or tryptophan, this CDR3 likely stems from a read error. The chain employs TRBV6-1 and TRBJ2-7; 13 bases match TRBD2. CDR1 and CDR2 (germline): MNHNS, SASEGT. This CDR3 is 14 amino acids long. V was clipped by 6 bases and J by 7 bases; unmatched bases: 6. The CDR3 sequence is CASSGTSGNQEQYL. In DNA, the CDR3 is TGTGCCAGCAGCGGGACTAGCGGGAACCAAGAGCAGTACCTC.

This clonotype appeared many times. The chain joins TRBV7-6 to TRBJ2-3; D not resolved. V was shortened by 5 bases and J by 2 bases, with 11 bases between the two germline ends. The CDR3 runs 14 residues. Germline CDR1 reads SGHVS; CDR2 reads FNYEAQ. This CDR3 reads CASSPGGPTDTQYF. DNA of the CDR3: TGTGCCAGCAGCCCCGGTGGGCCCACAGATACGCAGTATTTT.

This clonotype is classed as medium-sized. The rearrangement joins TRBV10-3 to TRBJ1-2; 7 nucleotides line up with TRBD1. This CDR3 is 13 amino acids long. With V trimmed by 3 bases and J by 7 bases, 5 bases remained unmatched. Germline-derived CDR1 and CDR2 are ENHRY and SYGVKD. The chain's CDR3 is CAISDNNRGGYTF. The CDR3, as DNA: TGTGCCATCAGTGATAATAACAGGGGTGGCTACACCTTC.

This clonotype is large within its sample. The CDR3 reads CASSFLRSSYNEQFF. The CDR3 coding sequence is TGTGCCAGCAGTTTTCTGAGGAGCTCCTACAATGAGCAGTTCTTC. The chain uses TRBV28 and TRBJ2-1; D is uncertain. Per the germline V gene, CDR1 is MDHEN and CDR2 is SYDVKM. V was shortened by 3 bases and J by 0 bases, with 9 bases between the two germline ends. The CDR3 totals 15 residues.

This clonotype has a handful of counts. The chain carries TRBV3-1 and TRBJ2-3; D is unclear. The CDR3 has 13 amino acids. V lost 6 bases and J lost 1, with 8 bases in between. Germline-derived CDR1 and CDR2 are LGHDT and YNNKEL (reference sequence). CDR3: CASSYFGTDTQYF. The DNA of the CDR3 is TGTGCCAGCAGTTACTTTGGCACAGATACGCAGTATTTT.

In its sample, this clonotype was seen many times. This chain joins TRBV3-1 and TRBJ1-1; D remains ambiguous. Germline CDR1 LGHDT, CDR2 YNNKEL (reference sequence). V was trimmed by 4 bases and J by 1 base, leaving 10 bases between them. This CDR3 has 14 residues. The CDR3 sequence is CASSPQPGNTEAFF. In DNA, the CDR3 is TGTGCCAGCAGCCCTCAGCCCGGGAACACTGAAGCTTTCTTT.

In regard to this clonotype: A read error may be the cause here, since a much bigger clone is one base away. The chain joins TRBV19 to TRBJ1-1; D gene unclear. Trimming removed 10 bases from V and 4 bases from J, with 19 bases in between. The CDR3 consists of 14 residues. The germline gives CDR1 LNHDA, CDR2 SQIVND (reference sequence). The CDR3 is CATTVGEFGTEAFF. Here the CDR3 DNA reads TGTGCCACCACCGTGGGAGAGTTCGGCACTGAAGCTTTCTTT.

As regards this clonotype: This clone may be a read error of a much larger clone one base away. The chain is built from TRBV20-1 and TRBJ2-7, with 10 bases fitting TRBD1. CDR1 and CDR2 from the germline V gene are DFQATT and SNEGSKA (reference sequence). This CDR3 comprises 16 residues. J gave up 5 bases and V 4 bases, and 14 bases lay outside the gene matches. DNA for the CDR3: TGCAGTGCTAAAGATTCTCGGGGACAGGGGTACCACGAGCAGTACTTC. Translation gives CSAKDSRGQGYHEQYF.

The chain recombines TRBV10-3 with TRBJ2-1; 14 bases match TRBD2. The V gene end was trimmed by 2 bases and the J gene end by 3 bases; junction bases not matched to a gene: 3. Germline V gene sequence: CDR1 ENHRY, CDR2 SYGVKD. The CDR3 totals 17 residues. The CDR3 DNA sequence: TGTGCCATCAGTGAGCGGGGACTAGCGGGAGACTACAATGAGCAGTTCTTC. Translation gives CAISERGLAGDYNEQFF.

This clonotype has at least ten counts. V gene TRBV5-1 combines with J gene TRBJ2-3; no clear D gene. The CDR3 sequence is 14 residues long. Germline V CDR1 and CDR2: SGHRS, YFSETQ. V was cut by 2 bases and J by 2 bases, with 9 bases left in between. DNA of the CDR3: TGCGCCAGCAGCTTTGGCAGAGCCACAGATACGCAGTATTTT. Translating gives CASSFGRATDTQYF.

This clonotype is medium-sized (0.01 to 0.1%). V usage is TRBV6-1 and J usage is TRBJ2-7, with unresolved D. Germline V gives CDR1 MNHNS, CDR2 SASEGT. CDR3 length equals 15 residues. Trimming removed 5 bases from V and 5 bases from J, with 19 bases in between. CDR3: CASSYLGPPRHEQYF. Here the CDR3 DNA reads TGTGCCAGCAGTTACCTTGGGCCCCCCCGGCACGAGCAGTACTTC.

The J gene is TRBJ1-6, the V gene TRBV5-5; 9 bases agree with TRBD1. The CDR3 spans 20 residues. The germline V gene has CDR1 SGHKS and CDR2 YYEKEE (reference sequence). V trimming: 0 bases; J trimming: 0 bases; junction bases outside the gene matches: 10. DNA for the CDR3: TGTGCCAGCAGCTTGGCCCCCGGGACAGGGTCTACCTCCTATAATTCACCCCTCCACTTT. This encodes CASSLAPGTGSTSYNSPLHF.

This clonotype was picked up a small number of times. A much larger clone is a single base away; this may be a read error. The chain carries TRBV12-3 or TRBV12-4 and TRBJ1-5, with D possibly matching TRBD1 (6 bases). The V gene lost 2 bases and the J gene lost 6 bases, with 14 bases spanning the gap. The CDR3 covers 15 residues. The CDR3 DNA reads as TGTGCCAGCAGTTTAAGGGGGGGCGTTGCTCAGCCCCAGCATTTT. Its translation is CASSLRGGVAQPQHF.